A selection of T cell receptor beta chains follows, all from one sample in a study of blood T cells in healthy people across ages. Each CDR3 protein gets one entry after TCRdb re-called the 5' RACE reads with MiXCR. This table holds hundreds of thousands of distinct CDR3 sequences, around 43% found once. Sequences were obtained from blood. These receptors all stem from a man at least 80 years old in good health. Both conserved end residues are part of each CDR3. D genes are given only for firm matches. The size entry is marked missing in some rows and otherwise reads once, few, many or a size class.

v_call,j_call,d_call,clone_size,cdr3_aa,cdr3_nt
TRBV5-1,TRBJ2-1,TRBD2,few,CASSSGRREEQFF,TGCGCCAGCAGTAGCGGGAGGAGAGAAGAGCAGTTCTTC
TRBV7-2,TRBJ2-3,NA,few,CASSFYGDTQYF,TGTGCCAGCAGCTTTTACGGGGATACGCAGTATTTT
TRBV7-9,TRBJ2-7,TRBD2,NA,CASSHGGLAGREEAQYF,TGTGCCAGCAGCCACGGCGGGCTAGCGGGGCGTGAAGAGGCCCAGTACTTC
TRBV6-2/TRBV6-3,TRBJ2-1,NA,few,CASATGTGEQFF,TGTGCCAGCGCCACAGGTACGGGTGAGCAGTTCTTC
TRBV6-5,TRBJ1-4,TRBD1,NA,CASSRETGVNEKLFF,TGTGCCAGCAGTAGAGAGACAGGGGTTAATGAAAAACTGTTTTTT
TRBV28,TRBJ2-1,TRBD1,NA,CASGTAAYNEQFF,TGTGCCAGCGGGACAGCCGCCTACAATGAGCAGTTCTTC
TRBV6-1,TRBJ2-4,NA,NA,CASSGYEIAKNIQYF,TGTGCCAGCAGCGGATACGAAATAGCCAAAAACATTCAGTACTTC
TRBV5-6,TRBJ2-7,TRBD1,NA,CASSLFGQGAKFEQYF,TGTGCCAGCAGCTTGTTTGGACAGGGGGCGAAGTTCGAGCAGTACTTC
TRBV20-1,TRBJ2-7,NA,few,CSARDLEGESYEQYF,TGCAGTGCTAGAGATCTCGAGGGGGAATCCTACGAGCAGTACTTC
TRBV7-6,TRBJ2-5,TRBD1,few,CASSAVYSDRGLGEQYF,TGTGCCAGCAGCGCAGTTTATTCGGACAGGGGCTTGGGTGAGCAGTACTTC
TRBV28,TRBJ1-2,NA,NA,CASSLSGYGGYTF,TGTGCCAGCAGTTTATCCGGGTACGGTGGCTACACCTTC
TRBV6-1,TRBJ2-7,NA,NA,CASSRDTSYEQYF,TGTGCCAGCTCCCGGGACACTTCCTACGAGCAGTACTTC
TRBV7-9,TRBJ1-1,NA,once,CASSLVRDQNTEAFF,TGTGCCAGCAGCTTAGTGAGGGACCAGAACACTGAAGCTTTCTTT
TRBV15,TRBJ2-6,NA,NA,CATSRDPSGANVLTF,TGTGCCACCAGCAGAGATCCCTCTGGGGCCAACGTCCTGACTTTC
TRBV12-3/TRBV12-4,TRBJ2-2,NA,few,CASTAGQQNTGELFF,TGTGCCAGCACCGCGGGGCAGCAGAACACCGGGGAGCTGTTTTTT
TRBV10-3,TRBJ2-7,NA,many,CAISLTGYEQYF,TGTGCCATCAGTTTGACAGGATACGAGCAGTACTTC
TRBV30,TRBJ2-7,TRBD2,NA,CAWSVLAGGTYEQYF,TGTGCCTGGAGTGTTTTGGCGGGAGGTACCTACGAGCAGTACTTC
TRBV7-9,TRBJ2-6,NA,few,CASTRGTTGGANVLTF,TGTGCCAGCACCCGGGGGACCACGGGAGGGGCCAACGTCCTGACTTTC
TRBV11-2,TRBJ1-4,NA,NA,CASSTPGGTTNEKLFF,TGTGCCAGCAGCACCCCCGGCGGGACAACTAATGAAAAACTGTTTTTT
TRBV7-2,TRBJ2-7,NA,NA,CASSLAVYEQYF,TGTGCCAGCAGCTTAGCGGTCTACGAGCAGTACTTC
TRBV5-1,TRBJ2-7,TRBD1,NA,CASSRIAGTGDYEQYF,TGCGCCAGCAGCCGGATCGCCGGGACAGGCGACTACGAGCAGTACTTC
TRBV7-2,TRBJ1-4,NA,NA,CASSPAGYSNEKLFF,TGTGCCAGCAGTCCGGCAGGATACTCTAATGAAAAACTGTTTTTT
TRBV7-9,TRBJ1-4,NA,NA,CASSLQGLSNEKLFF,TGTGCCAGCAGCTTACAGGGGCTTTCTAATGAAAAACTGTTTTTT
TRBV29-1,TRBJ2-7,TRBD1,NA,CSVDDAGTGPQVQYF,TGCAGCGTTGATGATGCCGGGACAGGTCCCCAAGTGCAGTACTTC
TRBV7-8,TRBJ2-3,TRBD1,NA,CASSQRGTGTSTQYF,TGTGCCAGCAGCCAACGCGGGACAGGGACAAGTACGCAGTATTTT
TRBV15,TRBJ1-3,NA,NA,CATSRVYFRGNSGNTIYF,TGTGCCACCAGCAGAGTATATTTCCGGGGAAACTCTGGAAACACCATATATTTT
TRBV10-3,TRBJ2-1,NA,many,CAISGGPSSYNEQFF,TGTGCCATCAGCGGGGGCCCCAGCTCCTACAATGAGCAGTTCTTC
TRBV11-3,TRBJ2-2,NA,few,CASSFQGTGPPGELFF,TGTGCCAGCAGCTTCCAAGGAACGGGACCCCCCGGGGAGCTGTTTTTT
TRBV24-1,TRBJ2-3,NA,NA,CATQKNGADTQYF,TGTGCCACCCAAAAAAATGGAGCTGATACGCAGTATTTT
TRBV6-2/TRBV6-3,TRBJ2-2,NA,NA,CASRGRSNTGELFF,TGTGCCAGCAGAGGCAGATCGAACACCGGGGAGCTGTTTTTT
TRBV20-1,TRBJ2-7,NA,NA,CSARDRGGVGEQYF,TGCAGTGCTAGAGATCGAGGGGGAGTGGGCGAGCAGTACTTC
TRBV7-8,TRBJ1-5,NA,NA,CASSLVPDGSDQPQHF,TGTGCCAGCAGCTTAGTTCCTGACGGATCGGATCAGCCCCAGCATTTT
TRBV4-2,TRBJ2-3,NA,few,CASSQRDNPTDTQYF,TGTGCCAGCAGCCAACGGGACAACCCTACAGATACGCAGTATTTT
TRBV27,TRBJ2-3,NA,NA,CASSLEGDTGTQYF,TGTGCCAGCAGTTTAGAGGGGGACACAGGTACGCAGTATTTT
TRBV11-3,TRBJ2-3,NA,NA,CASSPGGVSSTDTQYF,TGTGCCAGCAGCCCAGGAGGGGTTTCTAGCACAGATACGCAGTATTTT
TRBV7-2,TRBJ2-7,NA,NA,CASSLFNYEQYF,TGTGCCAGCAGCTTATTCAACTACGAGCAGTACTTC
TRBV7-2,TRBJ2-7,TRBD2,few,CASSPRTSGRLEQYF,TGTGCCAGCAGCCCCCGGACTAGCGGGAGACTCGAGCAGTACTTC
TRBV7-3,TRBJ1-2,TRBD1,NA,CASSPNRGRDRPLGYTF,TGTGCCAGCAGCCCCAATAGGGGCCGGGACAGGCCCCTTGGCTACACCTTC
TRBV6-5,TRBJ2-1,NA,NA,CASSPPFEGYNEQFF,TGTGCCAGCAGTCCCCCCTTCGAGGGGTACAATGAGCAGTTCTTC
TRBV2,TRBJ2-3,TRBD2,once,CASRRTGRTSGASTDTQYF,TGTGCCAGCAGGAGGACAGGACGGACTAGCGGCGCTAGCACAGATACGCAGTATTTT
TRBV6-2/TRBV6-3,TRBJ1-5,TRBD1,few,CASSYPGQGMRNQPQHF,TGTGCCAGCAGTTACCCCGGACAGGGAATGCGCAATCAGCCCCAGCATTTT
TRBV7-2,TRBJ1-1,TRBD1,many,CASSPRTGANTEAFF,TGTGCCAGCAGCCCCCGGACAGGGGCGAACACTGAAGCTTTCTTT
TRBV18,TRBJ1-5,NA,NA,CASSRGGQANQPQHF,TGTGCCAGCTCACGGGGAGGGCAGGCCAATCAGCCCCAGCATTTT
TRBV14,TRBJ1-1,NA,NA,CASSQSQGKNTEAFF,TGTGCCAGCAGCCAATCGCAGGGAAAGAACACCGAAGCTTTCTTT